The source of this T cell receptor (beta chain) is a study of glioma-infiltrating T cells (dated by TCRdb to about 2016). With respect to the entire study: TCR alpha- and beta-chain repertoires were sequenced from glioma tissue, non-neoplastic brain tissue and matched peripheral blood mononuclear cells. To measure divergence between tissue and blood T-cell populations, each tissue-infiltrating repertoire was compared with the peripheral blood repertoire of the same patient. Three low-grade glioma patients, fewer than 10 primary glioblastoma patients and three non-glioma patients contributing non-neoplastic brain tissue were included in the paired cohort.

Including cysteine and phenylalanine, the CDR3 has 15 amino acids. The entry retains the CDR3 DNA only, 45 bases that are in frame from base 1. Based on the germline V gene, the CDR1 and CDR2 sequences are SGHTA and FQGNSA. Deletion took 4 bases off V and 6 bases off J, with a span of 17 bases between the germline ends. About this clonotype: Its antigen remains undetermined. Per-base quality was not reported, and no clone a single base away is much larger than it.

Here is what the overall study found, with its caveats: In non-neoplastic patients, VJ-independent divergence between tissue and blood fell below expectation, whereas in all gliomas, and especially in low-grade gliomas, the divergence rose above expectation. Group comparisons rested on small numbers: three non-neoplastic, three low-grade glioma and several glioblastoma patients. Only a very small number of CDR3 sequences turned up in both tissue and blood, a result put down to high CDR3 diversity combined with limited sampling.

TCR alpha and beta CDR3 regions were amplified with the iRepertoire nested amplicon-rescue multiplex PCR (arm-PCR) platform from RNA. The input for one-step reverse transcription and amplification was 100-400 ng of either tissue mRNA or PBMC total RNA. Following bead purification, Illumina adapters were added through a secondary multiplex PCR, and the libraries were then gel-purified between 200 and 400 bp. Internal 6-nucleotide barcodes were carried by the libraries and were used for demultiplexing. Sequencing of the libraries was done on an Illumina MiSeq using 2x220 or 2x250 nucleotide paired-end reads. In the source study's methods: Paired reads were merged using FLASH 1.2.11 and aligned with BWA-MEM to the GRCh37 human genome, and TRA and TRB reads were then extracted. For V and J assignment, an IMGT-derived reference of cassette sequences and CDR3 motifs that included pseudogenes was used. Reads were translated in three frames, and productive CDR3s were defined as those with a C...FGXG motif and no stop codons. Unique combinations of V-J cassette pair and CDR3 amino acid sequence were defined as clonotypes. Reads were filtered by Hamming distance, thresholded by each sample's sequence error rate in mapped regions. In TCRdb, the public reads were trimmed at Q25 with fastp and aligned with MiXCR, with productive beta chains retained. A single entry per CDR3 protein holds the most common genes and DNA from its merged rows. TCRdb's processing, not the study's, gives the V and J calls here. The sample table contains some 160,000 distinct CDR3 sequences; only one count was recorded for under 55% of them. The biggest ten clones account for 5% to 5.5% of the sample.

Sequenced sample: glioma tissue, nonneoplastic brain tissue, or PBMCs (not recorded which). The V gene is TRBV7-2 and the J gene is TRBJ2-3; the D gene cannot be resolved reliably. This clonotype was sampled from a human donor with low-grade glioma or glioblastoma, undergoing nonglioma brain surgery, or in good health (not recorded which). The DNA sequence is as follows: TGTGCCAGCAGCTCGCCGGGCTCCGCGGTTGATACGCAGTATTTT. Its amino acids are CASSSPGSAVDTQYF. The CDR3, completed at both ends by the reference TRBV7-2 and TRBJ2-3 genes, gives the full variable domain GAGVSQSPSNKVTEKGKDVELRCDPISGHTALYWYRQSLGQGLEFLIYFQGNSAPDKSGLPSDRFSAERTGGSVSTLTIQRTQQEDSAVYLCASSSPGSAVDTQYFGPGTRLTVL.